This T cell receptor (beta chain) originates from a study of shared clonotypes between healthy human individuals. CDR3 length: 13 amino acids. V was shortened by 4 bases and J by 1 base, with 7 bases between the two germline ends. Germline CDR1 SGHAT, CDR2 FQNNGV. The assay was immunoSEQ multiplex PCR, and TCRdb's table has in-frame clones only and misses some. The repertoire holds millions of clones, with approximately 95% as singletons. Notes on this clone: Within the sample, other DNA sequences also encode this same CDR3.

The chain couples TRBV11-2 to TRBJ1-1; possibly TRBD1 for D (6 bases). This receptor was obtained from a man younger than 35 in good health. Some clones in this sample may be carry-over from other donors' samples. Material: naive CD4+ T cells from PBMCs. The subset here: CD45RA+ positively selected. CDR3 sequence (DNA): TGTGCCAGCAGCTCACAGGGGAACACTGAAGCTTTCTTT. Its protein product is CASSSQGNTEAFF.